These T cell receptor beta chains were read from a single sample in a study of cytomegalovirus exposure and HLA in healthy donors. The repertoire was sequenced with immunoSEQ multiplex PCR; TCRdb's copy has only in-frame clones and lacks some. Of about 120,000 clones in the sample, about 86% are singletons; the top ten hold under 4%. The sample comprised PBMCs. These receptors were obtained from a woman in her 30s in good health and CMV-seronegative. The CDR3 runs from the conserved cysteine through the conserved F or W. Some rows have no size entry. The others give once, few or many, or a class for an expanded clone.

size,V,J,CDR3
.,TRBV29-1,TRBJ1-1,CSASGFNTEAFF
.,TRBV11-2,TRBJ2-1,CASSPSGRASSNEQFF
.,TRBV10-2,TRBJ2-5,CARRRFSTSVQWYQETQYF
few,TRBV20-1,TRBJ1-2,CRLQGSDGYTF
.,TRBV6-5,TRBJ1-2,CASSYLLGRGGYTF
.,TRBV28,TRBJ2-1,CASSLRGLAALPYNEQFF
.,TRBV4-3,TRBJ2-3,CASSQEQGASTDTQYF
.,TRBV6-5,.,CASSYSIAGAYEQYF
once,TRBV5-5,TRBJ1-2,CASVGVYGYTF
few,TRBV28,TRBJ2-1,CASSFGDRVFF
.,TRBV7-9,TRBJ2-1,CASSASFGLINEQFF
.,TRBV28,TRBJ2-1,CASSFRGLAGGEQFF
.,TRBV5-1,TRBJ2-1,CASSPVTSGRGNEQFF
.,TRBV10-2,TRBJ1-1,CASEDRGAEAFF
.,TRBV2,TRBJ2-1,CAQTGGGTYNEQFF
.,TRBV27,TRBJ2-7,CASSSRGGRPGQGAQHVYEQYF
.,TRBV7-9,TRBJ2-3,CASSLNLEQDTQYF
.,TRBV2,TRBJ1-5,CASRGGTGASQPQHF
few,TRBV5-1,TRBJ2-7,CASSLGDRAYEQYF